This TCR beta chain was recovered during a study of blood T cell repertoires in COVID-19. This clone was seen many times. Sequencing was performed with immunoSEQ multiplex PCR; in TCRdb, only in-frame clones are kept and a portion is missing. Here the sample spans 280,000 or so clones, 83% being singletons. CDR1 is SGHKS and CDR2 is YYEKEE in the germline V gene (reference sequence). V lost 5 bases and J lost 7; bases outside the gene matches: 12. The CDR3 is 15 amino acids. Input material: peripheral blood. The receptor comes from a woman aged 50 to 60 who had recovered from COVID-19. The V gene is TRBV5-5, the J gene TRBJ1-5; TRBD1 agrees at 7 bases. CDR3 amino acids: CASSLEPTGWQPQHF. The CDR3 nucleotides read TGTGCCAGCAGTCTCGAACCGACAGGGTGGCAGCCCCAGCATTTT.